This TCR beta chain was recorded in a study of shared clonotypes between healthy human individuals. CD45RO negativity and positive selection for CCR7 defined naive CD8 cells, a population that excluded terminally differentiated effector memory CD45RA+ cells. Germline CDR1 and CDR2: LNHDA and SQIVND (reference sequence). This CDR3 is 15 amino acids long. The ends were cut back, 4 bases at V and 4 bases at J, with 16 bases in the middle. TCRdb's copy holds only in-frame clones and misses some; the assay was immunoSEQ multiplex PCR. There are hundreds of thousands of clones in the sample; 95% to 98% occur only once, and less than 0.35% lies in the top ten.

The sample comprised naive CD8+ T cells sorted from blood. The receptor was isolated from a man younger than 45 in good health. This chain connects TRBV19 to TRBJ2-5; D is perhaps TRBD2 (6 bases). This CDR3 is CASSSFSVEGETQYF. CDR3 coding DNA: TGTGCCAGTAGTAGTTTTTCTGTGGAGGGAGAGACCCAGTACTTC.